Shown below are 21 T cell receptor beta chains from a single sample sequenced in a study of cytomegalovirus exposure and HLA in healthy donors. The PCR employed 60 Vbeta primers together with 13 Jbeta primers. Profiled with immunoSEQ multiplex PCR; TCRdb holds only in-frame clones, not every one. The data show almost 200,000 clones, roughly 85% seen once. The sequenced sample was PBMCs. The receptors were sampled from a woman in her fifties or sixties in good health and CMV-seronegative.

This sequence joins TRBV19 and TRBJ2-7, with 7 bases aligning to TRBD1. Germline loops: CDR1 LNHDA, CDR2 SQIVND (reference sequence). The junction had 2 bases not matched to a gene; V was cut back by 6 bases and J by 3 bases. This CDR3 contains 12 residues. The CDR3 loop is CASSRQGYEQYF. The CDR3 coding sequence is TGTGCCAGTAGCCGACAGGGCTACGAGCAGTACTTC.

This clone was detected only a few times. This chain joins TRBV7-5 and TRBJ2-1; the table names TRBD2, a call not compared with the DNA. TRBV7-5 is termed a pseudogene. This CDR3 is 16 amino acids long. The CDR3 DNA follows: TGTGTCAGAAGCTCTCGGACTAGCGGGCCGCGCGATGAGCAGTTCTTC. Residues: CVRSSRTSGPRDEQFF.

The chain combines TRBV19 with TRBJ2-3, with 10 bases aligning to TRBD2. The CDR3 is made up of 14 amino acids. V shed 9 bases, J shed 4 bases, and the junction held 7 bases outside the gene matches. Per germline, CDR1 LNHDA and CDR2 SQIVND (reference sequence). CDR3 DNA: TGTGCCAGCACACCCCTAGCGGGAGCAGATACGCAGTATTTT. Protein sequence: CASTPLAGADTQYF.

The chain uses TRBV25-1 and TRBJ2-6; D remains ambiguous. The germline gives CDR1 MGHDK, CDR2 SYGVNS. V was pared by 3 bases and J by 0 bases, with 6 bases between. This CDR3 is 15 amino acids long. The CDR3 is CASSDPHSGANVLTF. CDR3 nucleotide sequence: TGTGCCAGCAGTGACCCCCACTCTGGGGCCAACGTCCTGACTTTC.

The J gene is TRBJ2-1, the V gene TRBV18; D is possibly TRBD1 (5 bases). Between the trimmed V and J ends, which lost 3 bases and 5 bases, there was a span of 11 bases. The CDR3 is 14 residues long. CDR1 is KGHSH and CDR2 is LQKENI in the germline V gene. CDR3 loop: CASSPTGRDNEQFF. CDR3 sequence (DNA): TGTGCCAGCTCACCCACAGGACGGGACAATGAGCAGTTCTTC.

The chain couples TRBV29-1 to TRBJ2-5; TRBD1 matches at 9 bases. Germline V gene sequence: CDR1 SQVTM, CDR2 ANQGSEA. V dropped 5 bases and J dropped 5; count of bases not matched to a gene: 12. CDR3 length equals 15 residues. The CDR3 nucleotides read TGCAGCGTTTCACCCAGGACAGGGGATGTCGAGACCCAGTACTTC. Its protein is CSVSPRTGDVETQYF.

This chain connects TRBV5-1 to TRBJ1-1; 10 bases line up with TRBD1. The J segment lost 1 base and the V segment lost 4 bases, leaving 7 bases of the junction unmatched. CDR1 SGHRS and CDR2 YFSETQ come from the germline V gene. The CDR3 sequence is 16 residues long. CDR3 sequence: CASSPGQGVGNTEAFF. CDR3 nucleotide sequence: TGCGCCAGCAGCCCAGGACAGGGGGTTGGGAACACTGAAGCTTTCTTT.

The J gene is TRBJ1-6, the V gene TRBV18, with 9 nucleotides matching TRBD1. The CDR3 is 15 amino acids. In germline, CDR1 is KGHSH, CDR2 LQKENI. J gave up 7 bases and V 3 bases, and 4 bases lay outside the gene matches. This chain's CDR3 is CASSPGQGRNSPLHF. The CDR3 DNA follows: TGTGCCAGCTCACCGGGACAGGGACGGAATTCACCCCTCCACTTT.

The rearrangement uses TRBV5-1 and TRBJ1-2, with 8 bases identical to TRBD1. This CDR3 spans 14 amino acids. The germline CDR1 and CDR2 sequences are SGHRS and YFSETQ. Trimming removed 0 bases from V and 5 bases from J; junction bases left unmatched: 3. Here the CDR3 DNA reads TGCGCCAGCAGCTTGGACGGGACAGGATATGGCTACACCTTC. It is translated as CASSLDGTGYGYTF.

A note on this clone: Relative to the germline gene, one junction end is altered; a read error may explain this. The rearrangement uses TRBV27 and TRBJ2-7, with D possibly TRBD1 on 6 matching bases. From germline, CDR1 is MNHEY and CDR2 SMNVEV (reference sequence). The CDR3 runs 14 residues. CDR3 bases: TGTGCCAGCAGTTTCCGGGACACCCTCTACGAGCAATACTTC. Amino acid sequence: CASSFRDTLYEQYF.

The V gene is TRBV7-3, the J gene TRBJ2-7, with 7 nucleotides matching TRBD1. Germline CDR1 SGHTA, CDR2 FQGTGA. The CDR3 has 13 amino acids. The junction had 4 bases not matched to a gene; V was cut back by 5 bases and J by 3 bases. The CDR3 DNA follows: TGTGCCAGCAGCCCGGGACAGAGCTACGAGCAGTACTTC. This encodes CASSPGQSYEQYF.

The chain has TRBV28 and TRBJ2-7, with a tentative D call TRBD1 (5 bases). Deletions cut 6 bases from V and 6 bases from J, with 24 bases between. Germline lookup yields CDR1 MDHEN and CDR2 SYDVKM. There are 16 residues in the CDR3. The CDR3 sequence is CASRVTGFANTPEQYF. Written as DNA, the CDR3 is TGTGCCAGCAGGGTCACAGGTTTCGCAAACACACCCGAGCAGTACTTC.

This clone has only one observation. The chain couples TRBV6-4 to TRBJ2-4, with TRBD2 identical over 8 bases. The CDR3 sequence is 13 residues long. After removal of 10 bases from V and 8 bases from J, the junction contained 10 bases not matched to a gene. CDR1 is MRHNA, CDR2 SNTAGT, per germline. DNA for the CDR3: TGTGCCAACTATGGACTAGCCGGGGACATTCAGTACTTC. It specifies CANYGLAGDIQYF.

This chain links TRBV19 with TRBJ1-5, with 12 nucleotides matching TRBD1. The CDR3 covers 17 residues. In germline, CDR1 is LNHDA, CDR2 SQIVND (reference sequence). The V and J ends lost 4 bases and 0 bases, in that order; junction bases with no gene match: 4. CDR3 nucleotide sequence: TGTGCCAGTAGTACGGGACAGGGGGCTTATAGCAATCAGCCCCAGCATTTT. This codes for CASSTGQGAYSNQPQHF.

The chain joins TRBV29-1 to TRBJ1-2, with TRBD1 as a possible D gene (6 bases). Germline CDR1 is SQVTM and CDR2 is ANQGSEA. Trimming removed 7 bases from V and 4 bases from J, with 13 bases in between. This CDR3 has 12 amino acids. The CDR3, as DNA: TGCAGCGCTTACTGGGACACCTATGGCTACACCTTC. Protein product: CSAYWDTYGYTF.

The chain combines TRBV7-2 with TRBJ2-1; 7 bases align to TRBD2. CDR1 and CDR2 from the germline V gene are SGHTA and FQGNSA. V was clipped by 6 bases and J by 0 bases; unmatched bases: 8. The CDR3 has 16 amino acids. The CDR3 reads CASRPLAWGSYNEQFF. The CDR3 DNA is TGTGCCAGCAGACCACTAGCGTGGGGCTCCTACAATGAGCAGTTCTTC.

The CDR3 DNA follows: TGTGCCAGTAGTATACAGGGGGGAGTAAATGAGCAGTTCTTC. It encodes CASSIQGGVNEQFF. The gene calls are TRBV19 and TRBJ2-1, with a possible D match to TRBD1 (7 bases). The V and J ends lost 2 bases and 7 bases respectively, with 12 bases between them. The CDR3 length is 14 residues. CDR1 and CDR2 (germline): LNHDA, SQIVND (reference sequence). The full variable domain, in which reference TRBV19 and TRBJ2-1 provide the parts outside the CDR3, is DGGITQSPKYLFRKEGQNVTLSCEQNLNHDAMYWYRQDPGQGLRLIYYSQIVNDFQKGDIAEGYSVSREKKESFPLTVTSAQKNPTAFYLCASSIQGGVNEQFFGPGTRLTVL.

The chain carries TRBV20-1 and TRBJ2-3; D is unresolved. This CDR3 spans 11 amino acids. Germline CDR1 is DFQATT and CDR2 is SNEGSKA (reference sequence). The CDR3 nucleotides are TGCAGCCTCCCTGTCGGAGCTACGCAGTATTTT. It codes for CSLPVGATQYF.

This clone was recorded a few times. CDR3: CASSFGPTGNYGYTF. The DNA of the CDR3 is TGTGCCAGCAGTTTTGGCCCAACGGGTAACTATGGCTACACCTTC. The chain carries TRBV28 and TRBJ1-2; unclear D gene. Trimming left V 3 bases short and J 1 base short, with 12 bases between. The CDR3 loop spans 15 amino acids. Germline V gene data show CDR1 as MDHEN and CDR2 as SYDVKM.

The rearrangement uses TRBV9 and TRBJ2-7; 10 bases match TRBD2. CDR1 is SGDLS, CDR2 YYNGEE, per germline. This CDR3 is 14 amino acids long. Germline trimming cut 0 bases from V and 9 bases from J; bases unmatched to any gene: 6. Here the CDR3 reads CASSVGVAGGRQYF. The CDR3 DNA is TGTGCCAGCAGCGTAGGGGTAGCGGGAGGTAGGCAGTACTTC.

V is TRBV5-4 and J is TRBJ1-1; D may be TRBD1 (6 bases). Trimming removed 0 bases at V and 0 bases at J, with 12 bases between. Germline V lookup: CDR1 SGHNT, CDR2 YYREEE (reference sequence). CDR3 size: 16 residues. In nucleotides, the CDR3 is TGTGCCAGCAGCTTGGAGGACAGAGGCTTGAACACTGAAGCTTTCTTT. This encodes CASSLEDRGLNTEAFF.